The clone carrying this T cell receptor (beta chain) was counted many times. Its antigen is as yet unknown. TCRdb reprocessed the reads with MiXCR, giving one entry per CDR3 protein. This sample has roughly 71,000 distinct CDR3 sequences, with about a fifth found just once. The ends were cut back, 0 bases at V and 9 bases at J, with 8 bases in the middle. Germline V gives CDR1 SQVTM, CDR2 ANQGSEA. This CDR3 has 11 amino acids. This sample was taken from a study of type 1 regulatory T cells. For the study at large: An in vitro protocol generated T-allo10, a Tr1-enriched, alloantigen-specific CD4 T cell product.

General study points: Compared with non-type 1 regulatory T cells, type 1 regulatory T cells showed a more restricted TCR repertoire.

Sequenced sample: cultured type 1 regulatory T (Tr1) cells, either the whole culture or a sorted fraction (not recorded which). The chain combines TRBV29-1 with TRBJ1-2; D is uncertain. This receptor was identified in a human donor in good health. CDR3 bases: TGCAGCGTTGAAGATAGTTTAAGCTACACCTTC. Its translation: CSVEDSLSYTF.